Presented here are 3 T cell receptor beta chains from one specimen sequenced in a study of identical twins (dated by TCRdb to 2016 to 2017). The library was generated by 5' RACE. This sample was sequenced with an Illumina HiSeq 2000. The raw public data were reprocessed by TCRdb itself: fastp quality trimming at Q25, MiXCR clonotype calling, in-frame beta chains only. Rows with one shared CDR3 protein collapse into an entry with the most common genes and DNA. Counted in this sample were 200,000 or so distinct CDR3 sequences; under 10% of them appeared once. The leading ten clones occupy more than 1.5% of the sample. These same data were also listed under a study on yellow fever vaccine responses in identical twins.

Specimen: memory (CD45RO+) T cells sorted from blood. The intended sense of this specimen's cell subset or site label: CD45RO+ enriched T cells. The receptor source for this set is a woman between 18 and 29 years old in good health.

This clonotype was counted at least ten times. J is TRBJ1-1 and V is TRBV20-1; the D gene is possibly TRBD1 (5 bases). V shed 6 bases and J shed 0 bases, with 11 bases lying between them. The CDR3 is made up of 13 amino acids. From germline, CDR1 is DFQATT and CDR2 SNEGSKA (reference sequence). The CDR3 bases are TGCAGTGCGACAGCCCGCATGAACACTGAAGCTTTCTTT. Its translation is CSATARMNTEAFF.

This chain connects TRBV27 to TRBJ2-1, with 11 bases fitting TRBD2. The CDR3 sequence is 14 residues long. V was clipped by 6 bases and J by 6 bases; unmatched bases: 4. Germline V gene sequence: CDR1 MNHEY, CDR2 SMNVEV (reference sequence). The CDR3 DNA follows: TGTGCCAGCAGGACTAGCGGGATCCCCAATGAGCAGTTCTTC. This translates into CASRTSGIPNEQFF.

This clonotype has a count of ten or more. The chain uses TRBV7-2 and TRBJ2-3, with a tentative D call TRBD1 (6 bases). Trimming cost V 3 bases and J 4 bases, with 8 bases left between them. CDR1 and CDR2 from the germline V gene are SGHTA and FQGNSA. This CDR3 contains 13 residues. CDR3 sequence reads: CASSFTGPDTQYF. CDR3 sequence (DNA): TGTGCCAGCAGCTTTACAGGGCCAGATACGCAGTATTTT.